A selection of T cell receptor beta chains follows, all from one sample in a study of prognosis after radiotherapy for stage I lung cancer. TCRdb itself ran the multiplex PCR reads through MiXCR, one entry per CDR3 protein. The table lists about 34,000 distinct CDR3 sequences, approximately 35% of them singletons. The source material was PBMCs, sampled before or after stereotactic body radiation therapy (not recorded which). The receptors were sampled from a donor aged 50 or older with non-small cell lung cancer. Both conserved end residues are part of each CDR3. The D gene is left open where the match is weak. Clone size, where shown, is once, few, many, or a class for clones that have expanded.

d_call | j_call | v_call | cdr3_length | clone_size | cdr3_aa | cdr3_nt
TRBD1 | TRBJ2-7 | TRBV7-9 | 16 | many | CASSLGQTGPLYEQYF | TGTGCCAGCAGCTTAGGCCAGACAGGGCCCCTCTACGAGCAGTACTTC
TRBD2 | TRBJ2-4 | TRBV7-9 | 12 | many | CASSWTSGTQYF | TGTGCCAGCAGCTGGACTAGCGGGACTCAGTACTTC
TRBD1 | TRBJ1-2 | TRBV7-2 | 16 | many | CASRPAGGTANYGYTF | TGTGCCAGCAGACCTGCGGGGGGGACAGCTAACTATGGCTACACCTTC
- | TRBJ2-1 | TRBV7-9 | 16 | - | CASSSRGQLAGNEQFF | TGTGCCAGCAGCTCCAGGGGACAGTTGGCGGGGAATGAGCAGTTCTTC
- | TRBJ1-5 | TRBV19 | 16 | - | CASSGMATGGYHPQHF | TGTGCCAGTAGTGGTATGGCTACGGGTGGATATCATCCCCAGCATTTT
- | TRBJ1-6 | TRBV28 | 12 | once | CATRRDNSPLHF | TGTGCCACTCGGAGGGATAATTCACCCCTCCACTTT
- | TRBJ2-7 | TRBV28 | 16 | - | CASSPHGGGVRYEQYF | TGTGCCAGCAGCCCCCACGGCGGGGGCGTCCGCTACGAGCAGTACTTC
TRBD1 | TRBJ2-5 | TRBV10-3 | 15 | many | CAISRGDRVQETQYF | TGTGCCATCAGTCGAGGTGACAGGGTCCAAGAGACCCAGTACTTC
- | TRBJ1-6 | TRBV12-3/TRBV12-4 | 14 | - | CASRGSQINSPLHF | TGTGCCAGCAGGGGATCTCAGATTAATTCACCCCTCCACTTT
- | TRBJ1-1 | TRBV18 | 15 | - | CASSPGRPPNTEAFF | TGTGCCAGCTCACCAGGAAGGCCCCCTAACACTGAAGCTTTCTTT
TRBD2 | TRBJ2-2 | TRBV2 | 16 | many | CASTPLAGLNTGGLFF | TGTGCCAGCACACCCCTAGCGGGTTTGAACACCGGGGGGCTGTTTTTT
- | TRBJ1-6 | TRBV7-8 | 17 | once | CASSLAGWAYSGSPLHF | TGTGCCAGCAGCTTAGCGGGTTGGGCCTACTCGGGGTCACCCCTACACTTT
TRBD1 | TRBJ2-1 | TRBV5-4 | 16 | - | CASSFPWTGLINEQFF | TGTGCCAGCAGCTTCCCCTGGACAGGGCTAATTAATGAGCAGTTCTTC
TRBD1 | TRBJ2-3 | TRBV24-1 | 16 | many | CATSDHGTGHPYTQYF | TGTGCCACCAGTGATCACGGGACAGGGCACCCCTATACGCAGTATTTT
- | TRBJ1-4 | TRBV12-3/TRBV12-4 | 14 | many | CASSSKGRDEKLFF | TGTGCCAGCAGTTCTAAGGGGCGCGATGAAAAACTGTTTTTT
TRBD1 | TRBJ2-7 | TRBV20-1 | 14 | - | CSVIGGSGGYEQYF | TGCAGTGTCATAGGCGGGTCAGGGGGCTACGAGCAGTACTTT
- | TRBJ1-1 | TRBV2 | 13 | many | CASTFDKNTEAFF | TGTGCCAGCACCTTCGACAAGAACACTGAAGCTTTCTTT
- | TRBJ2-7 | TRBV7-9 | 12 | many | CASSSEGGKQYF | TGTGCCAGCAGCTCGGAAGGGGGTAAGCAGTACTTC
- | TRBJ2-7 | TRBV5-1 | 13 | many | CASSLDWAYEQYF | TGCGCCAGCAGCTTGGATTGGGCCTACGAGCAGTACTTC
TRBD1 | TRBJ2-1 | TRBV6-1 | 17 | once | CASSPMQGAVVYNEQFF | TGTGCAAGCAGCCCAATGCAGGGGGCGGTAGTCTACAATGAGCAGTTCTTC
- | TRBJ1-1 | TRBV9 | 14 | many | CASSVGGMNTEAFF | TGTGCCAGCAGCGTAGGGGGGATGAACACTGAAGCTTTCTTT
- | TRBJ1-2 | TRBV19 | 13 | many | CATRGTAPYGYTF | TGTGCCACCAGAGGGACGGCCCCCTATGGCTACACCTTC
- | TRBJ1-5 | TRBV3-1 | 14 | many | CASSQVSSNQPQHF | TGTGCCAGCAGCCAAGTTAGTAGCAATCAGCCCCAGCATTTT
- | TRBJ2-2 | TRBV3-1 | 18 | many | CASSQDSRRVTNTGELFF | TGTGCCAGCAGCCAAGACTCCCGGAGAGTAACGAACACCGGGGAGCTGTTTTTT
- | TRBJ1-4 | TRBV7-2 | 12 | many | CASSAPNEKLFF | TGTGCCAGCAGCGCCCCTAATGAAAAACTGTTTTTT
- | TRBJ2-3 | TRBV24-1 | 12 | few | CATSVGDLAQYF | TGTGCCACCAGTGTGGGGGATTTGGCGCAGTATTTT
- | TRBJ1-5 | TRBV20-1 | 13 | many | CSASRYSNQPQHF | TGCAGTGCTAGCAGGTATAGCAATCAGCCCCAGCATTTT
- | TRBJ1-3 | TRBV10-2 | 15 | many | CASSTQGVGRDTIYF | TGCGCCAGCAGCACACAGGGCGTTGGTAGGGACACCATATATTTT
- | TRBJ2-5 | TRBV11-2 | 11 | many | CASSLQETQYF | TGTGCCAGCAGCCTCCAAGAGACCCAGTACTTC
- | TRBJ1-2 | TRBV6-1 | 13 | - | CASSQARVYGYTF | TGTGCCAGCTCTCAGGCCAGGGTTTATGGCTACACCTTC
TRBD1 | TRBJ1-5 | TRBV10-3 | 15 | many | CAISGGQGAAQPQHF | TGTGCCATCAGTGGCGGACAGGGGGCAGCTCAGCCCCAGCATTTT
TRBD1 | TRBJ1-3 | TRBV6-1 | 19 | - | CASSRRRQGRVETGNTIYF | TGTGCCAGCAGTCGCCGACGACAGGGGAGGGTGGAGACTGGAAACACCATATATTTT
- | TRBJ1-1 | TRBV5-1 | 16 | many | CASSLAGVAPNTEAFF | TGCGCCAGCAGCTTGGCGGGGGTTGCCCCGAACACTGAAGCTTTCTTT
- | TRBJ2-7 | TRBV5-1 | 13 | - | CASRKVGSDEQYF | TGCGCCAGCAGGAAGGTAGGGTCGGACGAGCAGTACTTC
- | TRBJ1-2 | TRBV19 | 14 | - | CASSPDRVGYGYTF | TGTGCCAGTAGTCCCGATAGGGTAGGCTATGGCTACACCTTC
- | TRBJ1-5 | TRBV10-3 | 13 | many | CAISEGVNQPQHF | TGTGCCATCAGTGAGGGAGTAAACCAGCCCCAGCATTTT
- | TRBJ2-7 | TRBV18 | 15 | many | CASSPTRQRNYEQYF | TGTGCCAGCTCACCAACAAGGCAGCGGAACTACGAGCAGTACTTC
- | TRBJ1-6 | TRBV7-2 | 14 | many | CASSLAAVNSPLHF | TGTGCCAGCAGCTTAGCGGCGGTTAATTCACCCCTCCACTTT